The T cell receptor (beta chain) described here comes from a study of blood T cell repertoires in COVID-19. Overall study context: From the United States, Italy and Spain came samples of acute and convalescent COVID-19. T cells, B-cell-depleted T cells, or PBMCs supplied cDNA or gDNA.

In the authors' workflow: Scientists estimated how many nucleated cells there were by amplifying reference gene primers. Measured with immunoSEQ multiplex PCR; TCRdb has only the in-frame clones, and not every one. V and J calls and clone size come straight from that table; D and trimming were deduced from the DNA. Counted here are about 160,000 clones, approximately 80% occurring once; the ten biggest clones make up 22%. Looked up from germline, CDR1 is GTSNPN and CDR2 is SVGIG (reference sequence). The CDR3 length is 13 residues. Trimming shortened V by 4 bases and J by 4 bases, and 14 bases separated the two germline ends.

The chain carries TRBV30 and TRBJ2-7, with a possible D match to TRBD1 (5 bases). The origin of this receptor is an elderly woman with acute or convalescent COVID-19. The sequenced sample consisted of peripheral blood. The DNA of the CDR3 is TGTGCCTGGACAGGGCAAAAGACTTACGAGCAGTACTTC. Translating gives CAWTGQKTYEQYF.